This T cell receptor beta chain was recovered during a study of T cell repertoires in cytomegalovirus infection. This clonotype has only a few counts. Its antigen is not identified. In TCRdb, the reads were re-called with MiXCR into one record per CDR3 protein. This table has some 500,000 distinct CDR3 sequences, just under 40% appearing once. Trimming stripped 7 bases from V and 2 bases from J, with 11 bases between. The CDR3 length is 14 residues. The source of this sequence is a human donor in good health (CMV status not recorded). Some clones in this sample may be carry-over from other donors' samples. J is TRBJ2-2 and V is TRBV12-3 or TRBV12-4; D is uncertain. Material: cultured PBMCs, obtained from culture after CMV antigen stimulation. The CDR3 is CASKLPFNTGELFF. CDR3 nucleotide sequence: TGTGCCAGCAAGTTACCTTTTAACACCGGGGAGCTGTTTTTT.